The 2 T cell receptor beta chains given below trace back to one sample, sequenced in a study of blood T cell repertoires in COVID-19. Only in-frame clones appear in the TCRdb table, and some are missing; sequencing was by immunoSEQ multiplex PCR. The table lists over 200,000 clones, over 75% of them singletons. Sequenced sample: PBMCs or T cells enriched from blood (not recorded which). The receptors come from a man aged 18 to 29 who had recovered from COVID-19.

In its sample, this clone was seen once. The chain uses TRBV6-5 and TRBJ1-1, with D possibly TRBD1 on 5 matching bases. This CDR3 contains 14 residues. Germline V gene sequence: CDR1 MNHEY, CDR2 SVGAGI. Trimming cost V 4 bases and J 5 bases, with 14 bases left between them. The CDR3 here is CASSSQGYGTEAFF. The CDR3, as DNA: TGTGCCAGCAGTTCCCAGGGATATGGGACTGAAGCTTTCTTT.

The chain links TRBV5-4 to TRBJ2-5; TRBD2 agrees at 11 bases. This CDR3 comprises 15 residues. Germline V CDR1 and CDR2: SGHNT, YYREEE (reference sequence). V lost 3 bases and J lost 3; bases outside the gene matches: 4. CDR3 in DNA: TGTGCCAGCAGCTCTCCACTAGCGGGGGAAGAGACCCAGTACTTC. It encodes CASSSPLAGEETQYF.